The clone carrying this TCR beta chain has a handful of counts. Its target is unknown. The V gene lost 4 bases and the J gene lost 2 bases, with 18 bases spanning the gap. CDR3 length equals 16 residues. Germline loops: CDR1 SGHNT, CDR2 YYREEE (reference sequence). TCRdb recomputed calls from the reads with MiXCR, one row per CDR3 protein. The table includes about 6,000 distinct CDR3 sequences, roughly 16% detected once. The source of the sample is a study of liver allograft versus peripheral blood T cells. Looking at the study overall: In transplanted livers, T cell receptor repertoires were compared with those found in the recipients' peripheral blood. Study-wide results and limits: A difference was reportedly observed between T cell receptor repertoires inside liver allografts and those in peripheral blood.

The V gene is TRBV5-4, the J gene TRBJ1-1, with D unclear. This clonotype was sampled from a human patient who had a liver transplant. Part of the T cells may come from the graft donor. The CDR3 reads CASSTFARVLNTEAFF. The CDR3 region has the DNA TGTGCCAGCAGCACGTTTGCTAGGGTCCTTAACACTGAAGCTTTCTTT.